Sequencing of this TCR beta chain was carried out in a study of human T cells and chemical hapten exposure. The CDR3 is 13 amino acids. Trimming shortened V by 0 bases and J by 5 bases, and 8 bases separated the two germline ends. CDR1 and CDR2 from the germline V gene are LGHNA and YSLEER. Time point given: patch test 3, about 24 weeks after DPC sensitization. The treatment was: therapeutic diphenylcyclopropenone sensitization with weekly scalp DPC. Whole blood, unfractionated, served as the material for total RNA extraction. TCRdb ran MiXCR on the RACE reads and lists one entry per CDR3 protein. Of about 39,000 distinct CDR3 sequences in the sample, roughly 13% were seen once.

The sequenced sample was whole blood, obtained in connection with sensitization to the hapten diphenylcyclopropenone (DPC). The chain uses TRBV4-3 and TRBJ2-7; no definite D call. The TCR originated in a woman aged 40-49 years with alopecia areata. Some clones in this sample may be carry-over from other donors' samples. This CDR3 is CASSQDRADEQYF. CDR3 nucleotides: TGCGCCAGCAGCCAAGATAGGGCGGACGAGCAGTACTTC.